The clone carrying this TCR beta chain was picked up one time. As yet, its antigen is unknown. Trimming shortened V by 5 bases and J by 4 bases, and 11 bases separated the two germline ends. The CDR3 loop spans 12 amino acids. Germline V CDR1 and CDR2: SQVTM, ANQGSEA. These data are taken from a study of T cell responses to AZD1222 COVID-19 vaccine. The repertoire was sequenced with immunoSEQ multiplex PCR; TCRdb's copy has only in-frame clones and lacks some. The sample lists 150,000 to 200,000 clones; under 95% were seen once. Study results and caveats: Repertoires were obtained only post-peak T cell response. There were mostly white British donors and more females than males, and clonal diversity was possibly underestimated. In the spike-specific TCR repertoire, nearly half reportedly target unmutated variant regions.

V gene TRBV29-1 combines with J gene TRBJ1-1; D is possibly TRBD1 (5 bases). This sample comprised peripheral blood, obtained on day 0 of AZD1222 vaccination. The receptor was derived from an adult in good health. For the CDR3, the DNA is TGCAGCGTTCATTTAGGGACCACTGAAGCTTTCTTT. It encodes CSVHLGTTEAFF.